This T cell receptor (beta chain) was identified in a study of blood T cell repertoires in COVID-19. The data were produced by immunoSEQ multiplex PCR, yet TCRdb's version contains in-frame clones alone and is incomplete. The sample lists roughly 140,000 clones; over 70% were seen once. The CDR3 covers 18 residues. V was clipped by 6 bases and J by 1 base, with 19 bases between them. Looked up from germline, CDR1 is MDHEN and CDR2 is SYDVKM. The chain uses TRBV28 and TRBJ2-6; a possible D gene is TRBD2 (6 bases). Sequencing input: PBMCs or T cells enriched from blood (not recorded which). This clonotype was obtained from a man aged 50 to 60 in a cohort exposed to, infected with or recovered from COVID-19 (not recorded which). CDR3 amino acids: CASRRDGGFFSGANVLTF. The CDR3, as DNA: TGTGCCAGCAGGCGGGACGGAGGTTTCTTTTCTGGGGCCAACGTCCTGACTTTC.